This is a list of T cell receptor beta chains from one sample in a study of cytomegalovirus exposure and HLA in healthy donors. This table comes from immunoSEQ multiplex PCR, and its TCRdb copy is limited to in-frame clones, with some not included. The sample has a few hundred thousand clones, around 86% seen once. Material for sequencing was PBMCs. These receptor sequences come from a woman younger than 30 in good health and CMV-seronegative. Both conserved end residues are part of each CDR3. The D gene is left open where the match is weak. A row's size may be missing; if present it is once, few, many or a size class.

len	d_gene	v_gene	j_gene	abundance	CDR3aa	CDR3nt
16	TRBD2	TRBV7-3	TRBJ2-3	few	CASSPATSLSTDTQYF	TGTGCCAGCAGCCCCGCGACTAGCCTAAGCACAGATACGCAGTATTTT
13	NA	TRBV5-4	TRBJ1-2	few	CASSFEGNYGYTF	TGTGCCAGCAGCTTCGAGGGAAACTATGGCTACACCTTC
16	TRBD2	TRBV5-1	TRBJ2-7	NA	CASSTQTSGRRGEQYF	TGCGCCAGCAGCACACAGACTAGCGGGAGGCGTGGCGAGCAGTACTTC
11	NA	TRBV19	TRBJ1-1	NA	CATHRETEAFF	TGTGCCACCCACAGGGAAACTGAAGCTTTCTTT
12	TRBD2	TRBV28	TRBJ2-2	NA	CASRAGNGELFF	TGTGCCAGCAGAGCGGGGAACGGGGAGCTGTTTTTT
13	TRBD2	TRBV28	TRBJ2-7	once	CASSGGEPYEQYF	TGTGCCAGCAGCGGGGGGGAACCCTACGAGCAGTACTTC
13	NA	TRBV27	TRBJ1-1	NA	CASSPRTDTEAFF	TGTGCCAGCAGTCCCCGTACAGACACTGAAGCTTTCTTT
15	TRBD2	TRBV28	TRBJ2-7	few	CASSATSGRAYEQYF	TGTGCCAGCAGTGCAACTAGCGGGAGGGCCTACGAGCAGTACTTC
16	NA	TRBV4-3	TRBJ1-3	NA	CASSPDSAFYGNTIYF	TGCGCCAGCAGCCCGGACAGTGCTTTTTATGGAAACACCATATATTTT
14	TRBD1	TRBV5-1	TRBJ2-7	few	CASSYSGTGGEQYF	TGCGCCAGCAGCTATTCCGGGACAGGGGGTGAGCAGTACTTC
18	TRBD2	TRBV4-3	TRBJ2-2	NA	CASSQEGLGLLNTGELFF	TGCGCCAGCAGCCAAGAGGGTCTGGGACTATTAAACACCGGGGAGCTGTTTTTT
10	NA	TRBV20-1	TRBJ2-5	NA	CSAVRETQYF	TGCAGTGCCGTGCGGGAGACCCAGTACTTC
16	NA	TRBV6-9	TRBJ2-3	NA	CASSYTGPPPTDTQYF	TGTGCCAGCAGTTATACCGGTCCCCCCCCCACAGATACGCAGTATTTT
16	TRBD2	TRBV27	TRBJ2-7	NA	CASSPPSSGSRYEQYF	TGTGCCAGCAGTCCCCCTTCAAGCGGGAGCAGGTACGAGCAGTACTTC
15	TRBD1	TRBV7-3	TRBJ1-2	NA	CASSLSAQGDYGYTF	TGTGCCAGCAGCTTAAGCGCACAGGGGGACTATGGCTACACCTTC
11	NA	TRBV5-6	TRBJ2-2	NA	CASSFAGELFF	TGTGCCAGCAGCTTCGCCGGGGAGCTGTTTTTT
12	NA	TRBV9	TRBJ2-1	NA	CASSVVAGEQFF	TGTGCCAGCAGCGTAGTAGCCGGTGAGCAGTTCTTC
13	NA	TRBV19	TRBJ1-1	few	CASSNSVAGEAFF	TGTGCCAGTAGTAATTCAGTTGCTGGTGAAGCTTTCTTT
15	TRBD2	TRBV2	TRBJ2-3	NA	CASSALSGRADTQYF	TGTGCCAGCAGTGCACTTAGCGGGAGGGCAGATACGCAGTATTTT
16	TRBD2	TRBV27	TRBJ2-3	NA	CASSSEWTSGSPTQYF	TGTGCCAGCAGTTCGGAATGGACTAGCGGGAGTCCTACGCAGTATTTT
15	NA	TRBV10-3	TRBJ2-3	many	CAISESGEGTDTQYF	TGTGCCATCAGTGAGTCTGGGGAGGGCACAGATACGCAGTATTTT
14	TRBD2	TRBV7-8	TRBJ2-1	few	CASQREGSYNEQFF	TGTGCCAGCCAGCGGGAGGGCTCCTACAATGAGCAGTTCTTC
14	NA	TRBV6-5	TRBJ2-1	NA	CASFNRASYNEQFF	TGTGCCAGCTTTAACAGGGCCTCCTACAATGAGCAGTTCTTC